This T cell receptor (beta chain) is drawn from a study of T cells after yellow fever vaccination. TCRdb redid the calling of the 5' RACE reads with MiXCR, one entry per CDR3 protein. Among 300,000 or so distinct CDR3 sequences listed, approximately 12% were seen once. The CDR3 is made up of 15 amino acids. The V end was cut by 3 bases, the J end by 4 bases, with 10 bases between. Germline CDR1 ENHRY, CDR2 SYGVKD. This clonotype has just a few counts. The source material was CD4+ T cells sorted from PBMCs, sampled 45 days after the yellow fever booster vaccination. The chain carries TRBV10-3 and TRBJ2-6; no definite D call. The TCR originated in a man younger than 45 who received the YFV17D yellow fever vaccine. CDR3 in amino acids: CAISDGVAGANVLTF. CDR3 DNA sequence: TGTGCCATCAGTGATGGGGTTGCGGGGGCCAACGTCCTGACTTTC.